The present T cell receptor beta chain was sequenced within a study of cytomegalovirus exposure and HLA in healthy donors. Notes on the study in general: In vitro work confirmed that a few CMV-associated chains recognize CMV antigens.

CDR3 length equals 13 residues. Germline CDR1 and CDR2: SGHAT and FQNNGV. Trimming shortened V by 10 bases and J by 9 bases, and 21 bases separated the two germline ends. With regard to this clone: Antigen specificity is unknown.

The table came from immunoSEQ multiplex PCR; TCRdb's copy has only in-frame clones and leaves some out. The repertoire holds 100,000 or so clones, about 85% seen once, with around 3.6% in the top ten. The chain has TRBV11-2 and TRBJ1-1; no definite D call. Sequencing was done on a sample of PBMCs. The origin of this receptor is a woman aged 18-35 years in good health and CMV-seropositive. The chain's CDR3 is CATMATEAPQAFF. DNA of the CDR3: TGTGCCACCATGGCTACGGAGGCCCCCCAAGCTTTCTTT.